One and the same sample provided the 4 T cell receptor beta chains below, sequenced in a study of CXCR3-negative and CXCR3-positive naive CD8 T cells. It was by 5' RACE with UMI labels that the TRB cDNA libraries were prepared. TCRdb processed the 5' RACE reads again and assigns one entry to each CDR3 protein, with no DNA. The sample table sets out approximately 5,000 distinct CDR3 sequences. Sequencing was done on a sample of naive CXCR3- CD8+ T cells from blood. As to subset: CD45RO-CCR7+CD27+CD95- naive CD8+ T cells lacking CXCR3 (TNR3-). Every receptor here comes from a human donor in good health. Some clones in this sample may be carry-over from other donors' samples.

V and J are TRBV9 and TRBJ1-1. The germline V gene has CDR1 SGDLS and CDR2 YYNGEE. This CDR3 region has 14 residues. CDR3 residues: CASSGGTLNTEAFF.

This clonotype is identified as medium-sized from frequency. The chain combines TRBV12-3 or TRBV12-4 with TRBJ2-1; TCRdb's D call of TRBD1 is untestable without DNA. This CDR3 is built from 13 residues. The CDR3: CASSEGAHNEQFF.

In terms of frequency, this clonotype is medium-sized. The chain has TRBV4-3 and TRBJ2-5; as DNA is missing, the TRBD2 call by TCRdb cannot be tested. The CDR3 runs 15 residues. The germline gives CDR1 LGHNA, CDR2 YSLEER. The CDR3 protein is CASSPGTAEQETQYF.

Judged by frequency, this clonotype is medium-sized. J is TRBJ2-2 and V is TRBV29-1; TCRdb selects TRBD1, and the lack of DNA leaves this call unchecked. Germline CDR1 SQVTM, CDR2 ANQGSEA. The CDR3 runs to 14 residues. CDR3 region: CSVVGTKNTGELFF.